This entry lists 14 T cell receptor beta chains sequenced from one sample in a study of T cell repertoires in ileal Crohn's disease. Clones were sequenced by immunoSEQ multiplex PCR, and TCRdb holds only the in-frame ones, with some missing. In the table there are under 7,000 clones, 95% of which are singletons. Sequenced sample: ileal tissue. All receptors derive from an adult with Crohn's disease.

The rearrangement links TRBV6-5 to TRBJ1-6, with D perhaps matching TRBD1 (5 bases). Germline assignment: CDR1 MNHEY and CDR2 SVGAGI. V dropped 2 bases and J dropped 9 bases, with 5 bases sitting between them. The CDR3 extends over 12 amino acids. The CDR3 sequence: CASSYGASPLHF. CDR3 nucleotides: TGTGCCAGCAGTTACGGGGCTTCACCCCTCCACTTT.

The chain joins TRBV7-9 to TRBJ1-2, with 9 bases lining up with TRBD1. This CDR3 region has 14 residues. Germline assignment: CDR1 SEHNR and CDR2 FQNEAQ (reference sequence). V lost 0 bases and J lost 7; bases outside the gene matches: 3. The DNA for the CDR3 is TGTGCCAGCAGCTTAGCCCAGGACAGGGGTGGCTACACCTTC. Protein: CASSLAQDRGGYTF. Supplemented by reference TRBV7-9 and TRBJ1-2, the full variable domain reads DTGVSQNPRHKITKRGQNVTFRCDPISEHNRLYWYRQTLGQGPEFLTYFQNEAQLEKSRLLSDRFSAERPKGSFSTLEIQRTEQGDSAMYLCASSLAQDRGGYTFGSGTRLTVV.

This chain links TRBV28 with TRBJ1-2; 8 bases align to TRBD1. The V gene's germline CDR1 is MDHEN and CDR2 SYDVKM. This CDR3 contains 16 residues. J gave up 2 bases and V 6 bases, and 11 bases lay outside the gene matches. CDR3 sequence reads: CASRSGGSGGNYGYTF. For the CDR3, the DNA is TGTGCCAGCAGGTCCGGAGGGTCAGGGGGCAACTATGGCTACACCTTC.

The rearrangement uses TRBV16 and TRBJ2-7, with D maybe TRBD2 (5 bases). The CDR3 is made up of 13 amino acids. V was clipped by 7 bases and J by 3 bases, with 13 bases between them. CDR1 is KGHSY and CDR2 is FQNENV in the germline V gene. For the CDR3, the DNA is TGTGCCAGCAATCGGGGAGAATACTACGAGCAGTACTTC. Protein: CASNRGEYYEQYF. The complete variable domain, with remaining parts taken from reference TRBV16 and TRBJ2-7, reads GEEVAQTPKHLVRGEGQKAKLYCAPIKGHSYVFWYQQVLKNEFKFLISFQNENVFDETGMPKERFSAKCLPNSPCSLEIQATKLEDSAVYFCASNRGEYYEQYFGPGTRLTVT.

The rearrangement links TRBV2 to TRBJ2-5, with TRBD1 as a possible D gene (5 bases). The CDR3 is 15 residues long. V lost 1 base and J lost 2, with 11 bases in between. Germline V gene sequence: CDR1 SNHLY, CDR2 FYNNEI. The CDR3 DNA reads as TGTGCCAGCAGTGAAGATTTTGCAGGGCAAGAGACCCAGTACTTC. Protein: CASSEDFAGQETQYF.

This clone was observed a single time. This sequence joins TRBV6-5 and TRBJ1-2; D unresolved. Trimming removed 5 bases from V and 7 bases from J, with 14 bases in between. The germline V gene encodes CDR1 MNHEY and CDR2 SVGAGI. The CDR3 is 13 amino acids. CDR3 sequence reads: CASSTAGTRGYTF. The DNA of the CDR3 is TGTGCCAGCAGTACAGCCGGCACGCGTGGCTACACCTTC.

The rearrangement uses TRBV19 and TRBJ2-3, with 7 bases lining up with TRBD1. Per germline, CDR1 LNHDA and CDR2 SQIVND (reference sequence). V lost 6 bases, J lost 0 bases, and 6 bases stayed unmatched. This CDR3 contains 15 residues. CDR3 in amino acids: CASRRAGGSTDTQYF. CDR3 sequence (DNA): TGTGCCAGTAGGAGAGCAGGGGGAAGCACAGATACGCAGTATTTT.

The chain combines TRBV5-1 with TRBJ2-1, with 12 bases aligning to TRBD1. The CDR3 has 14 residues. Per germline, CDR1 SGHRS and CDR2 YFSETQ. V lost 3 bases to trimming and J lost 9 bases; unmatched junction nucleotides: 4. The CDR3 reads CASSWGQGATEQFF. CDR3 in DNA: TGCGCCAGCAGCTGGGGACAGGGGGCGACTGAGCAGTTCTTC.

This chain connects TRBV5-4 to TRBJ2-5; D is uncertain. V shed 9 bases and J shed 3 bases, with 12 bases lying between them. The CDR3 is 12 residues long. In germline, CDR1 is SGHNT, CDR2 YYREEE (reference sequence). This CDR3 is CATQRPKETQYF. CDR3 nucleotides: TGTGCCACCCAGCGACCGAAAGAGACCCAGTACTTC.

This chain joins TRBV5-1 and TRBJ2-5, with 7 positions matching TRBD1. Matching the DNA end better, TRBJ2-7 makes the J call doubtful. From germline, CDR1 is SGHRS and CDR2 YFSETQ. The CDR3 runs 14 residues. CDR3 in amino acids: CASSVQGESYEQYF. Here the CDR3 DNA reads TGCGCCAGCAGCGTGCAGGGGGAGTCCTACGAGCAGTACTTC.

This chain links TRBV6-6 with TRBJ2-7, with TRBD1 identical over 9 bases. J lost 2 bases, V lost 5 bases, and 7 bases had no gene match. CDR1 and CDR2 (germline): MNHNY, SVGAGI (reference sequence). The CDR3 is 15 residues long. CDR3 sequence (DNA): TGTGCCAGCAGTCCACCGGGACAGGGCACCTACGAGCAGTACTTC. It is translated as CASSPPGQGTYEQYF.

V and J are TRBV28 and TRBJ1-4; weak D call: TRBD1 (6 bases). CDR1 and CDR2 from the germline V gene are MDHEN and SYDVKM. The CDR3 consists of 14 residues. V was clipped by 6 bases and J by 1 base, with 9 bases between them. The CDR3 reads CASSQGGTNEKLFF. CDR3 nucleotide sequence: TGTGCCAGCAGCCAAGGGGGAACTAATGAAAAACTGTTTTTT.

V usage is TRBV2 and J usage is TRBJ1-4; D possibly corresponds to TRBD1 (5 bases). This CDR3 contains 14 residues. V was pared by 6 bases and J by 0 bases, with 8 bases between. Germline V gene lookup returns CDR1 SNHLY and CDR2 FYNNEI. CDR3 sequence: CASRAGSTNEKLFF. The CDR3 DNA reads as TGTGCCAGCAGAGCAGGGTCAACTAATGAAAAACTGTTTTTT.

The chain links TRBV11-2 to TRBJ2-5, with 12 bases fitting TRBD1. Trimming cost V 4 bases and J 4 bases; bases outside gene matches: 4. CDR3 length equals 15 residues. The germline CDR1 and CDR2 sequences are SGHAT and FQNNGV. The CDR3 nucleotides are TGTGCCAGCAGCTCCGGGACAGGGGGCCCAGAGACCCAGTACTTC. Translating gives CASSSGTGGPETQYF.